This TCR beta chain came from a study of blood T cell repertoires in COVID-19. Study as a whole: Donors in the United States, Italy and Spain gave samples during acute or convalescent COVID-19. T cells, B-cell-depleted T cells, or PBMCs supplied cDNA or gDNA.

The CDR3 totals 12 residues. Germline lookup yields CDR1 GTSNPN and CDR2 SVGIG (reference sequence). Trimming pared 5 bases from V and 8 bases from J, leaving 15 bases between. Original data processing: The authors estimated nucleated cell counts from reference gene primer amplification. Data came from immunoSEQ multiplex PCR; TCRdb stores just in-frame clones and leaves some out. V, J and clone size are those of that table, while D and trimming were read from the DNA. The table includes about 200,000 clones, roughly 85% detected once. The chain links TRBV30 to TRBJ1-2; possible D gene TRBD1, 5 bases. The source material was peripheral blood. This clonotype originated in a man in his sixties with acute or convalescent COVID-19. The CDR3 loop is CAWAPRGVGYTF. CDR3 bases: TGTGCCTGGGCCCCGCGGGGGGTAGGCTACACCTTC.